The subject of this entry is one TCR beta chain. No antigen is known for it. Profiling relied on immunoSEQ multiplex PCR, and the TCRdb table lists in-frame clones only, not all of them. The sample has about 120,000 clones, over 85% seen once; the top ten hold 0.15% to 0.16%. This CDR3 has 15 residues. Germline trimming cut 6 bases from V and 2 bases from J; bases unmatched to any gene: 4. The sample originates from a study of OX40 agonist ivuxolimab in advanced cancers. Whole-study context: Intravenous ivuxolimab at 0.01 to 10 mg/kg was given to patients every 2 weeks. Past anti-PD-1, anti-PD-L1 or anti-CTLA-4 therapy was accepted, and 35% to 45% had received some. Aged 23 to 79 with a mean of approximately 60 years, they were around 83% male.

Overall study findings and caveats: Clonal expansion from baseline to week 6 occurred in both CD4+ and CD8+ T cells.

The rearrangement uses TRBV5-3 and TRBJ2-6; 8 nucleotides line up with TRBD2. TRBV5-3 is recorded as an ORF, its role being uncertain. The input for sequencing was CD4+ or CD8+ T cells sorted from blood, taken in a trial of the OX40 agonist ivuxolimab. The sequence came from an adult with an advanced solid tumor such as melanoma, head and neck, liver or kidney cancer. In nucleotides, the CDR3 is TGTGCCAGAACGGAGCGGGAGACTGGGGCCAACGTCCTGACTTTC. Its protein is CARTERETGANVLTF.